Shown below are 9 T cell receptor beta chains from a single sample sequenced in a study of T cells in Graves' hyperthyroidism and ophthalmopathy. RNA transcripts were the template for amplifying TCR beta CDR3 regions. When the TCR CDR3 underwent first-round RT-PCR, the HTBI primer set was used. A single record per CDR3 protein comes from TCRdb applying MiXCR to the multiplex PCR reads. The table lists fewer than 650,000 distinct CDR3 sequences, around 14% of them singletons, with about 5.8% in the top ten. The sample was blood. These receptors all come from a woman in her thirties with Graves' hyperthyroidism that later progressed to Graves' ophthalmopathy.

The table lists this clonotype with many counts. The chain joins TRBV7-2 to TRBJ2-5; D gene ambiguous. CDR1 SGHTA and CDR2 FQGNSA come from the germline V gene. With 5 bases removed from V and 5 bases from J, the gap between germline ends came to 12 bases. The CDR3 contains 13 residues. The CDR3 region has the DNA TGTGCCAGCAGCCCCTCGACCCAGGAGACCCAGTACTTC. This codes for CASSPSTQETQYF.

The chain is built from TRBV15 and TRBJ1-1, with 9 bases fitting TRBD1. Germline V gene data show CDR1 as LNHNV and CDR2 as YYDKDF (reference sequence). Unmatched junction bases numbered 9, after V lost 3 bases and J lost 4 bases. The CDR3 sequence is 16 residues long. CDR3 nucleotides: TGTGCCACCAGCAGTCCCAGACAGGGGGGTGGCACTGAAGCTTTCTTT. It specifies CATSSPRQGGGTEAFF.

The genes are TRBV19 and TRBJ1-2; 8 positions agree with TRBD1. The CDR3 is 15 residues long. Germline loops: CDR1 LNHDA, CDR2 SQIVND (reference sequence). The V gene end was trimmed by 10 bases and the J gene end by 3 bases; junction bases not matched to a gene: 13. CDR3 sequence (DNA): TGTGCCACTCAGCCCCGGACAGGGAAGGACTATGGCTACACCTTC. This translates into CATQPRTGKDYGYTF.

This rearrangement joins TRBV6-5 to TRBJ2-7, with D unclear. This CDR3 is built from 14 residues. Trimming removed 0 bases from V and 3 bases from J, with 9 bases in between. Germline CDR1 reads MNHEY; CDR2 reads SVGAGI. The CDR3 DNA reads TGTGCCAGCAGTTACTCAATAGGGAACTACGAGCAGTACTTC. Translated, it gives CASSYSIGNYEQYF.

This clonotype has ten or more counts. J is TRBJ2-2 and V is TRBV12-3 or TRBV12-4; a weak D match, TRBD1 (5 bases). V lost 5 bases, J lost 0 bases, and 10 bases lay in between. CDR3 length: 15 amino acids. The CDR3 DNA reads TGTGCCAGCAGTCGACAGACTCCGAACACCGGGGAGCTGTTTTTT. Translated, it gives CASSRQTPNTGELFF.

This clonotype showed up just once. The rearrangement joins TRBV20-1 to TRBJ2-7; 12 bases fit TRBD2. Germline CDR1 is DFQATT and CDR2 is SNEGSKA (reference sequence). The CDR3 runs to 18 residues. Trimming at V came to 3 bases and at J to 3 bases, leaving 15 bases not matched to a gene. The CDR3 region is CSARFLAGGRGSVYEQYF. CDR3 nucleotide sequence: TGCAGTGCTAGGTTTCTAGCGGGAGGGAGGGGCAGCGTCTACGAGCAGTACTTC.

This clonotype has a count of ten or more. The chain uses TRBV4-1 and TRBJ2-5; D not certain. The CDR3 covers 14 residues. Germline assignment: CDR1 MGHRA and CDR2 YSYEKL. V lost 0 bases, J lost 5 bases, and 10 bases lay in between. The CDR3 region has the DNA TGCGCCAGCAGCCAAGACTGGGGAATTGAGACCCAGTACTTC. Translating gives CASSQDWGIETQYF.

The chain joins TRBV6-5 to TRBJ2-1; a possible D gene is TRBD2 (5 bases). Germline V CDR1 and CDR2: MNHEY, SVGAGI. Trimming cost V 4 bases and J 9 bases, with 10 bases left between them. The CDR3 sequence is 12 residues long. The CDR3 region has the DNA TGTGCCAGCAGTTCCCCGGGGTTTGAGCAGTTCTTC. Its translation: CASSSPGFEQFF.

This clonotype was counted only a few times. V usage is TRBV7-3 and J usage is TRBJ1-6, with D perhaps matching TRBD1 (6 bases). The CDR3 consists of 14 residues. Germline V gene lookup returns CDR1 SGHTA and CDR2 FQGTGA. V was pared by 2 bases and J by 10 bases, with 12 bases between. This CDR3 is CASSLLDTGSPLHF. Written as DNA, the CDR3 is TGTGCCAGCAGCTTATTGGACACAGGGTCACCCCTCCACTTT. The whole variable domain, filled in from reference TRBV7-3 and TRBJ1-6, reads GAGVSQTPSNKVTEKGKYVELRCDPISGHTALYWYRQSLGQGPEFLIYFQGTGAADDSGLPNDRFFAVRPEGSVSTLKIQRTERGDSAVYLCASSLLDTGSPLHFGNGTRLTVT.